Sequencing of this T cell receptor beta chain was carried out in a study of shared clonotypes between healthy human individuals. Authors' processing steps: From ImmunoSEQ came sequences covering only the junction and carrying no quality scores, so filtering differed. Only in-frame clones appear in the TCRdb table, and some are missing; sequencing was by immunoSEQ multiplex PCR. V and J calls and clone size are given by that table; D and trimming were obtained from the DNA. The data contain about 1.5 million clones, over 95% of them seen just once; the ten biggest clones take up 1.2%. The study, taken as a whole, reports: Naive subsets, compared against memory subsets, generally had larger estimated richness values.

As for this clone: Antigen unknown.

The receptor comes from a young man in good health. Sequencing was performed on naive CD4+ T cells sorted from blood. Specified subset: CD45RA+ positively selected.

In DNA form, the CDR3 reads TGTGCCAGCAGCTCCGGGACAGGTGGAGATACGCAGTATTTT. Its translation is CASSSGTGGDTQYF. J is TRBJ2-3 and V is TRBV28; 8 nucleotides match TRBD1. Losses at the gene ends were 6 bases for V and 5 bases for J; bases not matched to a gene: 7. Germline V CDR1 and CDR2: MDHEN, SYDVKM. This CDR3 contains 14 residues.